This T cell receptor beta chain was retrieved from a study of T cells in Graves' hyperthyroidism and ophthalmopathy. CDR3 length equals 14 residues. Germline CDR1 reads KGHSH; CDR2 reads LQKENI. The junction had 9 bases not matched to a gene; V was cut back by 4 bases and J by 7 bases. RNA transcripts yielded amplified TCR beta CDR3 regions. HTBI primers were employed in a first-round RT-PCR of the TCR CDR3. One entry per CDR3 protein results from TCRdb running MiXCR on the multiplex PCR reads. This table holds hundreds of thousands of distinct CDR3 sequences, over 35% found once. Fresh peripheral blood, 10 ml, yielded the PBMCs.

The V gene is TRBV18, the J gene TRBJ2-7; 8 positions agree with TRBD1. The clonotype was recovered from a man aged 18 to 29 with Graves' hyperthyroidism. Sequenced material: blood. In DNA form, the CDR3 reads TGTGCCAGCTCACGTGAACCACAGGGGGGAGAGCAGTACTTC. Translation gives CASSREPQGGEQYF.